These T cell receptor beta chains were read from a single sample in a study of human T cells and chemical hapten exposure. TCRdb reprocessed the RACE reads with MiXCR, giving one entry per CDR3 protein. The profile shows roughly 380,000 distinct CDR3 sequences, less than 6.5% of them singletons. The specimen was whole blood, collected in connection with sensitization to the hapten diphenylcyclopropenone (DPC). These receptors originate from a woman aged 45-65 years with alopecia areata. Some clones in this sample may be carry-over from other donors' samples. The CDR3 runs from the conserved cysteine through the conserved F or W. The D gene is left open where the match is weak. Rows may omit the clone size; those that give it use once, few, many or a size class.

CASSLNPTATNEKLFF,TGTGCCAGCAGCCTCAACCCAACAGCAACTAATGAAAAACTGTTTTTT,16,.,.,TRBV3-1,TRBJ1-4
CASVMSGTTDTQYF,TGTGCCAGCGTCATGAGCGGGACCACAGATACGCAGTATTTT,14,TRBD2,many,TRBV3-1,TRBJ2-3
CASGIRGGYGYTF,TGTGCCAGCGGGATCCGGGGAGGCTATGGCTACACCTTC,13,.,many,TRBV12-3/TRBV12-4,TRBJ1-2
CASRTSGSTNEQFF,TGTGCCAGCAGAACTAGCGGGTCTACAAATGAGCAGTTCTTC,14,TRBD2,few,TRBV28,TRBJ2-1
CASSLKAGGITEAFF,TGTGCCAGCAGTTTAAAGGCAGGGGGCATCACTGAAGCTTTCTTT,15,TRBD1,.,TRBV27,TRBJ1-1
CASSYWGADEQYF,TGTGCCAGCAGTTACTGGGGCGCGGACGAGCAGTACTTC,13,.,many,TRBV6-2/TRBV6-3,TRBJ2-7
CASSNTGGITDTQYF,TGTGCCAGCAGTAATACAGGGGGCATCACAGATACGCAGTATTTT,15,TRBD1,few,TRBV6-1,TRBJ2-3
CASSYTPQAQPQHF,TGTGCCAGCAGCTACACACCTCAGGCCCAGCCCCAGCATTTT,14,.,.,TRBV3-1,TRBJ1-5
CASSMGQASTDTQYF,TGTGCCAGCAGTATGGGACAGGCGAGCACAGATACGCAGTATTTT,15,TRBD1,few,TRBV2,TRBJ2-3
CASSRSGGYEQYF,TGTGCCAGCAGCCGCTCAGGGGGCTACGAGCAGTACTTC,13,TRBD1,.,TRBV9,TRBJ2-7
CASSYSIFSPGAYNEQFF,TGTGCCAGCAGTTACTCGATTTTTTCCCCAGGCGCCTACAATGAGCAGTTCTTC,18,.,few,TRBV6-2/TRBV6-3,TRBJ2-1
CASSVDGGGLQETQYF,TGTGCCAGCAGCGTAGATGGAGGGGGGCTCCAAGAGACCCAGTACTTC,16,.,many,TRBV9,TRBJ2-5
CASSGGLAGGERNEQFF,TGTGCCAGCAGTGGTGGACTAGCGGGAGGAGAACGCAATGAGCAGTTCTTC,17,TRBD2,many,TRBV6-5,TRBJ2-1
CSVELQKNIQYF,TGCAGCGTTGAACTCCAGAAAAACATTCAGTACTTC,12,.,.,TRBV29-1,TRBJ2-4
CASSLRPGSGTEQFF,TGTGCCAGCAGCTTAAGACCGGGTAGCGGGACTGAGCAGTTCTTC,15,TRBD2,few,TRBV7-2,TRBJ2-1
CASTVQGASEQFF,TGTGCCAGCACCGTGCAGGGGGCTAGCGAGCAGTTCTTC,13,TRBD1,.,TRBV2,TRBJ2-1
CSVELPRTFGVKRDEQYF,TGCAGCGTTGAATTACCAAGGACTTTTGGGGTAAAACGGGACGAGCAGTACTTC,18,.,.,TRBV29-1,TRBJ2-7
CASSMYGGSSYNEQFF,TGTGCCAGCAGCATGTACGGGGGTAGCTCCTACAATGAGCAGTTCTTC,16,.,many,TRBV7-6,TRBJ2-1
CASSQEVAGRPDTQYF,TGTGCCAGCAGCCAAGAGGTGGCAGGCCGACCAGATACGCAGTATTTT,16,.,few,TRBV7-9,TRBJ2-3
CAGSGLPTDTQYF,TGTGCCGGATCGGGACTACCAACAGATACGCAGTATTTT,13,TRBD2,.,TRBV6-2/TRBV6-3,TRBJ2-3
CASSLARQGPYEQYF,TGTGCCAGCAGCTTAGCCCGGCAGGGCCCCTACGAGCAGTACTTC,15,.,few,TRBV7-9,TRBJ2-7
CASSTGTQLKDTQYF,TGTGCCAGCAGTACCGGGACCCAGCTTAAGGATACGCAGTATTTT,15,.,few,TRBV6-5,TRBJ2-3
CASSNPSGGEAYEQYF,TGTGCCAGCAGCAACCCTTCGGGGGGTGAGGCCTACGAGCAGTACTTC,16,TRBD2,many,TRBV5-6,TRBJ2-7